This T cell receptor beta chain was identified in a study of T cells in Graves' hyperthyroidism and ophthalmopathy. This clonotype was detected ten times or more. TCR beta CDR3 regions were amplified from RNA. TCR CDR3 underwent first-round RT-PCR with the HTBI primer set. MiXCR, applied by TCRdb to the multiplex PCR reads, yields one record per CDR3 protein. The data hold some 770,000 distinct CDR3 sequences, with roughly 15% observed a single time. This CDR3 is built from 19 residues. Germline lookup yields CDR1 SGHVS and CDR2 FQNEAQ. V shed 1 base, J shed 3 bases, and the junction held 16 bases outside the gene matches.

The sequencing sample was made of blood. The source is a man younger than 35 with Graves' hyperthyroidism. The V call is TRBV7-8, the J call TRBJ2-7; 9 nucleotides agree with TRBD2. CDR3: CASSLESWRLAGTVYEQYF. The CDR3 DNA reads as TGTGCCAGCAGCTTAGAGTCTTGGAGGCTAGCGGGGACTGTCTACGAGCAGTACTTC.